The 29 T cell receptor beta chains in this list originate from one sample, sequenced in a study of molecular identifiers for immune sequencing clone quantification. A single record per CDR3 protein comes from TCRdb applying MiXCR to the PCR reads. The sample records under 650,000 distinct CDR3 sequences, just under 20% being singletons. Sequenced material: naive CD8+ T cells from blood, with Jurkat cell RNA spiked in. Specified subset: FACS-sorted CD8+CD4-CCR7+CD45RA+ naive T cells. These receptors were taken from a human donor in good health. Some libraries in this study had Jurkat cell RNA spiked in.

This clonotype was recorded at least ten times. The CDR3 coding sequence is TGTGCCAGCAGCTTAGGGACAGTCCAGTACGAGCAGTACTTC. This translates into CASSLGTVQYEQYF. The rearrangement links TRBV11-2 to TRBJ2-7; possibly TRBD1 for D (6 bases). V was shortened by 1 base and J by 4 bases, with 11 bases between the two germline ends. CDR3 size: 14 residues. CDR1 is SGHAT, CDR2 FQNNGV, per germline.

The table lists this clonotype with many counts. This chain joins TRBV6-2 or TRBV6-3 and TRBJ1-5; D is unresolved. In germline, CDR1 is MNHEY, CDR2 SVGEGT. CDR3 length: 15 amino acids. V lost 8 bases, J lost 3 bases, and 17 bases lay in between. Here the CDR3 DNA reads TGTGCCAGCGATCTAGGCTGGGCCTCCAATCAGCCCCAGCATTTT. This translates into CASDLGWASNQPQHF.

Comment on this clonotype: A read error is possible here, since a much larger clone lies one base away. As the CDR3 is not closed by the conserved phenylalanine or tryptophan, this likely results from a read error. This sequence joins TRBV5-6 and TRBJ2-7; 10 positions match TRBD1. CDR1 and CDR2 from the germline V gene are SGHDT and YYEEEE. The CDR3 runs 17 residues. Trimming removed 1 base from V and 5 bases from J; junction bases left unmatched: 12. CDR3 bases: TGTGCCAGCAGCTTGAAAACCGGGACAGGGGTCTTCGACGAGCAGTACTCC. Its protein product is CASSLKTGTGVFDEQYS.

This clonotype was seen ten or more times. V gene TRBV7-9 combines with J gene TRBJ2-5; D might be TRBD1 or TRBD2, each matching 6 bases. V lost 8 bases to trimming and J lost 7 bases, with 17 bases between them. This CDR3 contains 13 residues. Germline V gives CDR1 SEHNR, CDR2 FQNEAQ (reference sequence). CDR3 sequence (DNA): TGTGCCAGCGGGGGGCAGTTCGAACGGACCCAGTACTTC. As protein: CASGGQFERTQYF.

This clonotype has only a few counts. The rearrangement uses TRBV5-1 and TRBJ2-7, with D unclear. CDR3 length equals 17 residues. Trimming left V 6 bases short and J 3 bases short, with 25 bases between. Germline V gene sequence: CDR1 SGHRS, CDR2 YFSETQ. For the CDR3, the DNA is TGCGCCAGCACTCCGTTCCCCATATCGGAATCAAACTACGAGCAGTACTTC. Protein product: CASTPFPISESNYEQYF. Variable domain in full (rest from reference TRBV5-1 and TRBJ2-7): KAGVTQTPRYLIKTRGQQVTLSCSPISGHRSVSWYQQTPGQGLQFLFEYFSETQRNKGNFPGRFSGRQFSNSRSEMNVSTLELGDSALYLCASTPFPISESNYEQYFGPGTRLTVT.

This clonotype has only a few counts. The J gene is TRBJ2-1, the V gene TRBV29-1, with unresolved D. Trimming shortened V by 5 bases and J by 4 bases, and 6 bases separated the two germline ends. Germline CDR1 reads SQVTM; CDR2 reads ANQGSEA. This CDR3 has 11 residues. The CDR3 reads CSVSSYNEQFF. CDR3 DNA sequence: TGCAGCGTTTCATCTTACAATGAGCAGTTCTTC.

This clonotype was detected many times. The genes are TRBV20-1 and TRBJ1-1; D is uncertain. The CDR3 sequence is 13 residues long. Between the trimmed V and J ends, which lost 6 bases and 0 bases, there was a span of 11 bases. CDR1 and CDR2 from the germline V gene are DFQATT and SNEGSKA (reference sequence). The CDR3 DNA is TGCAGTGCCTCGCCGCAGTTGAACACTGAAGCTTTCTTT. Residues: CSASPQLNTEAFF.

In this sample, this clonotype turned up a few times. A much larger clone lies a single base off, so this may be a read error. The CDR3 sequence is CASSLIFPEPGRGSGGYTF. The DNA for the CDR3 is TGTGCCAGCAGTTTAATTTTCCCGGAACCGGGACGGGGTTCTGGGGGCTACACCTTC. This chain uses TRBV28 with TRBJ1-2, with a tentative D call TRBD1 (5 bases). This CDR3 has 19 amino acids. With 2 bases removed from V and 8 bases from J, the gap between germline ends came to 30 bases. Germline CDR1 is MDHEN and CDR2 is SYDVKM.

This chain joins TRBV12-3 or TRBV12-4 and TRBJ2-1; D might be TRBD1 or TRBD2, each matching 5 bases. CDR3 size: 13 residues. The germline V and J ends were trimmed by 7 bases and 8 bases, with 15 bases remaining between them. CDR3 region: CASTAGRGDEQFF. The CDR3 DNA reads TGTGCCAGCACCGCGGGCAGAGGGGATGAGCAGTTCTTC.

This clonotype was detected ten times or more. J is TRBJ2-7 and V is TRBV7-9; TRBD2 is a possible D gene (5 bases). The CDR3 covers 13 residues. Trimming stripped 7 bases from V and 3 bases from J, with 13 bases between. CDR1 is SEHNR and CDR2 is FQNEAQ in the germline V gene (reference sequence). CDR3 amino acids: CASTLGSRYEQYF. DNA for the CDR3: TGTGCCAGCACCCTTGGGAGTCGCTACGAGCAGTACTTC. Drawing the rest from reference TRBV7-9 and TRBJ2-7, the complete variable domain is DTGVSQNPRHKITKRGQNVTFRCDPISEHNRLYWYRQTLGQGPEFLTYFQNEAQLEKSRLLSDRFSAERPKGSFSTLEIQRTEQGDSAMYLCASTLGSRYEQYFGPGTRLTVT.

This clonotype has a count of ten or more. The rearrangement uses TRBV20-1 and TRBJ2-3; 14 bases fit TRBD2. CDR3 length: 15 amino acids. Germline assignment: CDR1 DFQATT and CDR2 SNEGSKA (reference sequence). V lost 3 bases, J lost 9 bases, and 8 bases stayed unmatched. CDR3: CSASLGLAGGATQYF. DNA of the CDR3: TGCAGTGCTAGCTTAGGACTAGCGGGGGGTGCAACGCAGTATTTT.

At least ten counts were recorded for this clonotype. V is TRBV20-1 and J is TRBJ2-7; D not certain. The ends were cut back, 6 bases at V and 3 bases at J, with 21 bases in the middle. This CDR3 spans 15 amino acids. Germline V gene lookup returns CDR1 DFQATT and CDR2 SNEGSKA (reference sequence). The CDR3 DNA follows: TGCAGTGCCCGAATAGCCCCGCTTATGATCTACGAGCAGTACTTC. Protein product: CSARIAPLMIYEQYF.

On this clonotype: A read error may be the cause here, since a much bigger clone is one base away. The gene calls are TRBV25-1 and TRBJ2-5, with D unresolved. This CDR3 is 16 amino acids long. Germline CDR1 MGHDK, CDR2 SYGVNS. The V end lost 3 bases, the J end lost 3 bases, and 17 bases lay between the germline ends. The CDR3 here is CASSEVGYGEKETQYF. In nucleotides, the CDR3 is TGTGCCAGCAGTGAGGTCGGTTACGGAGAAAAAGAGACCCAGTACTTC.

This clonotype has at least ten counts. The chain carries TRBV4-3 and TRBJ2-7, with D unresolved. Germline V gives CDR1 LGHNA, CDR2 YSLEER. Between the trimmed V and J ends, which lost 0 bases and 6 bases, there was a span of 12 bases. The CDR3 is 14 residues long. DNA of the CDR3: TGCGCCAGCAGCCAAGATAGATCCCCCTCCGAGCAGTACTTC. Residues: CASSQDRSPSEQYF.

A few counts support this clonotype. The V gene is TRBV3-1, the J gene TRBJ2-7; possibly TRBD1 for D (6 bases). The CDR3 consists of 13 residues. Germline V gene sequence: CDR1 LGHDT, CDR2 YNNKEL (reference sequence). Trimming took off 8 bases at V and 3 bases at J, with 14 bases between the two ends. CDR3 sequence reads: CASPWGRGYEQYF. The CDR3 DNA reads as TGTGCCAGCCCCTGGGGCAGGGGCTACGAGCAGTACTTC.

In its sample, this clonotype was seen many times. V is TRBV4-3 and J is TRBJ1-1; D is uncertain. V gave up 0 bases and J gave up 5 bases, with 13 bases separating them. Germline V gene data show CDR1 as LGHNA and CDR2 as YSLEER. The CDR3 length is 15 residues. CDR3 residues: CASSQDDMSGTEAFF. The CDR3 DNA reads TGCGCCAGCAGCCAAGATGACATGTCGGGGACTGAAGCTTTCTTT.

Details on this clonotype: This clone may be a read error of a much larger clone one base away. This chain connects TRBV7-6 to TRBJ2-7; perhaps D is TRBD1 or TRBD2 (5 bases each). Looked up from germline, CDR1 is SGHVS and CDR2 is FNYEAQ. This CDR3 comprises 15 residues. The CDR3 nucleotides read TGTACCAGCAGCCACCGGGACGGAGGTTCCTACGAGCAGTACTTC. This codes for CTSSHRDGGSYEQYF. Full variable domain (outside the CDR3, taken from reference TRBV7-6 and TRBJ2-7): GAGVSQSPRYKVTKRGQDVALRCDPISGHVSLYWYRQALGQGPEFLTYFNYEAQQDKSGLPNDRFSAERPEGSISTLTIQRTEQRDSAMYRCTSSHRDGGSYEQYFGPGTRLTVT.

V is TRBV28 and J is TRBJ1-2; D uncertain. Germline V CDR1 and CDR2: MDHEN, SYDVKM. Trimming took 10 bases from V and 4 from J, leaving 10 bases between them. CDR3 length: 11 amino acids. The DNA of the CDR3 is TGTGCCACCCGGTATTCCTATGGCTACACCTTC. This translates into CATRYSYGYTF.

In its sample, this clonotype was seen a few times. This chain connects TRBV19 to TRBJ2-3; D might be TRBD1 (5 bases). CDR1 LNHDA and CDR2 SQIVND come from the germline V gene (reference sequence). The CDR3 spans 16 residues. With 0 bases removed from V and 2 bases from J, the gap between germline ends came to 12 bases. CDR3 bases: TGTGCCAGTAGTATAGACCCCGCAGGGAACACAGATACGCAGTATTTT. Translating gives CASSIDPAGNTDTQYF.

This clonotype was observed many times. A junction boundary mismatches the germline segment, possibly from a read error. The CDR3 bases are TGTGCCAGCAGCTTAGAACGCGAGGACAGGAGAGACTTT. This encodes CASSLEREDRRDF. The chain links TRBV7-6 to TRBJ2-3; 7 nucleotides agree with TRBD1. Germline CDR1 and CDR2: SGHVS and FNYEAQ. CDR3 length equals 13 residues.

This clonotype came up many times. The CDR3 loop reads CSVEMGTGTYEQYF. The CDR3 DNA is TGCAGCGTTGAGATGGGGACCGGAACCTACGAGCAGTACTTC. This rearrangement joins TRBV29-1 to TRBJ2-7; possibly TRBD1 or TRBD2 for D (5 bases each). CDR3 length: 14 residues. Germline V CDR1 and CDR2: SQVTM, ANQGSEA. Trimming cost V 3 bases and J 2 bases, with 14 bases left between them.

This clonotype was seen ten or more times. The genes are TRBV14 and TRBJ1-4, with no clear D. The CDR3 loop spans 16 amino acids. The V gene lost 1 base and the J gene lost 0 bases, with 9 bases spanning the gap. Germline CDR1 SGHDN, CDR2 FVKESK. CDR3 DNA sequence: TGTGCCAGCAGCCAAGTCTTCGGTGCAACTAATGAAAAACTGTTTTTT. Protein: CASSQVFGATNEKLFF.

This clonotype was seen just once. The chain combines TRBV3-1 with TRBJ2-5; 9 nucleotides line up with TRBD1. The V gene end was trimmed by 5 bases and the J gene end by 4 bases; junction bases not matched to a gene: 8. Germline CDR1 and CDR2: LGHDT and YNNKEL (reference sequence). This CDR3 is built from 15 residues. This chain's CDR3 is CASSSLTGGIETQYF. The CDR3 coding sequence is TGTGCCAGCAGCTCCTTGACAGGGGGTATAGAGACCCAGTACTTC.

For this clonotype: Just one base apart from a much larger clone, this may be a read error. The rearrangement uses TRBV7-2 and TRBJ1-2; unclear D gene. CDR1 and CDR2 (germline): SGHTA, FQGNSA. CDR3 length: 18 amino acids. CDR3 in amino acids: CASSHYVGGEFANYGHTF. The CDR3 nucleotides are TGTGCCAGCAGCCATTATGTGGGAGGAGAGTTCGCTAACTATGGCCACACCTTC.

This clonotype has a count of ten or more. The gene calls are TRBV7-8 and TRBJ2-3; TRBD2 matches 8 bases. The J segment lost 4 bases and the V segment lost 7 bases, leaving 19 bases of the junction unmatched. CDR3 length: 18 residues. Germline loops: CDR1 SGHVS, CDR2 FQNEAQ. This CDR3 reads CASTLGGTGTRVADTQYF. CDR3 coding DNA: TGTGCCAGCACCCTAGGGGGAACCGGGACTAGGGTCGCAGATACGCAGTATTTT.

This clonotype has a count of ten or more. The chain recombines TRBV6-5 with TRBJ2-1, with D possibly TRBD1 on 5 matching bases. The CDR3 has 16 amino acids. Trimming cost V 6 bases and J 2 bases, with 17 bases left between them. The germline V gene encodes CDR1 MNHEY and CDR2 SVGAGI. CDR3 nucleotide sequence: TGTGCCAGCAGCCCTGCCTCAGGGCAACCCTACAATGAGCAGTTCTTC. Translation gives CASSPASGQPYNEQFF.

This rearrangement joins TRBV2 to TRBJ1-6; D not resolved. Trimming cost V 0 bases and J 0 bases, with 9 bases left between them. The CDR3 covers 17 residues. Germline V lookup: CDR1 SNHLY, CDR2 FYNNEI. The CDR3 DNA is TGTGCCAGCAGTGAAGCGCACGTGACCTCCTATAATTCACCCCTCCACTTT. Protein product: CASSEAHVTSYNSPLHF. Full variable domain (outside the CDR3, taken from reference TRBV2 and TRBJ1-6): EPEVTQTPSHQVTQMGQEVILRCVPISNHLYFYWYRQILGQKVEFLVSFYNNEISEKSEIFDDQFSVERPDGSNFTLKIRSTKLEDSAMYFCASSEAHVTSYNSPLHFGNGTRLTVT.

Worth noting for this clonotype: The junction shows a germline mismatch at one end, possibly a read error. The chain joins TRBV5-1 to TRBJ2-1; 10 bases are shared with TRBD2. Germline-derived CDR1 and CDR2 are SGHRS and YFSETQ. This CDR3 has 16 residues. In DNA form, the CDR3 reads TGCGCCGGCAGCTTGGCCCGGACTAGCGGTACGAATGAGCAGTTCTTC. It encodes CAGSLARTSGTNEQFF. Full variable domain (missing parts from reference TRBV5-1 and TRBJ2-1): KAGVTQTPRYLIKTRGQQVTLSCSPISGHRSVSWYQQTPGQGLQFLFEYFSETQRNKGNFPGRFSGRQFSNSRSEMNVSTLELGDSALYLCAGSLARTSGTNEQFFGPGTRLTVL.

In its sample, this clonotype was seen many times. J is TRBJ2-1 and V is TRBV7-2; D unclear. CDR1 and CDR2 from the germline V gene are SGHTA and FQGNSA. Deletions cut 3 bases from V and 7 bases from J, with 7 bases between. The CDR3 covers 12 residues. CDR3 residues: CASSFPANEQFF. The CDR3 DNA sequence: TGTGCCAGCAGCTTTCCCGCGAATGAGCAGTTCTTC.